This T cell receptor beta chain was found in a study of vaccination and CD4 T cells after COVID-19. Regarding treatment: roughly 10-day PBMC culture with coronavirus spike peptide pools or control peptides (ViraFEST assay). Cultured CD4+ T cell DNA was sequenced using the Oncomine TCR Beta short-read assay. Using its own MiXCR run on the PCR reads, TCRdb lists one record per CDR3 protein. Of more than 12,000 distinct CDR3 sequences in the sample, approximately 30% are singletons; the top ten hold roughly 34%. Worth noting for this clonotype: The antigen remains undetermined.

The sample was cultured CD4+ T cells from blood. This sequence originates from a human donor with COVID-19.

The CDR3 DNA reads as TGTGCCAGCAGCCGGACTAGCGGGGGAGAGACCCAGTACTTC. It encodes CASSRTSGGETQYF. The chain couples TRBV7-2 to TRBJ2-5; 13 bases fit TRBD2. Per germline, CDR1 SGHTA and CDR2 FQGNSA. The CDR3 sequence is 14 residues long. The junction had 1 base not matched to a gene; V was cut back by 5 bases and J by 4 bases. The whole variable domain, filled in from reference TRBV7-2 and TRBJ2-5, reads GAGVSQSPSNKVTEKGKDVELRCDPISGHTALYWYRQSLGQGLEFLIYFQGNSAPDKSGLPSDRFSAERTGGSVSTLTIQRTQQEDSAVYLCASSRTSGGETQYFGPGTRLLVL.